A single sample is the source of the 25 T cell receptor beta chains below, sequenced in a study of shared clonotypes between healthy human individuals. Produced via immunoSEQ multiplex PCR; TCRdb's table is partial and in-frame only. The repertoire has about 2.3 million clones, about 92% of them found once; the top ten carry 0.35% to 0.45%. The specimen was naive CD4+ T cells from PBMCs. Sample subset: CD45RA+ positively selected. These receptor sequences come from a man between 18 and 35 years old in good health. Some clones in this sample may be carry-over from other donors' samples.

Points on this clone: This CDR3 is also generated by other DNA sequences in the sample. The chain is built from TRBV7-2 and TRBJ2-7; weak D call: TRBD2 (5 bases). CDR1 is SGHTA and CDR2 is FQGNSA in the germline V gene. CDR3 length: 16 amino acids. With 1 base removed from V and 0 bases from J, the gap between germline ends came to 13 bases. This CDR3 reads CASSLVPAEPSYEQYF. In DNA form, the CDR3 reads TGTGCCAGCAGCTTAGTCCCAGCGGAACCCTCCTACGAGCAGTACTTC.

The V gene is TRBV28, the J gene TRBJ1-2, with D possibly being TRBD1 (5 bases). Trimming left V 3 bases short and J 3 bases short, with 17 bases between. This CDR3 contains 16 residues. Germline-derived CDR1 and CDR2 are MDHEN and SYDVKM. CDR3 loop: CASSFSPVRGDYGYTF. The CDR3 nucleotides are TGTGCCAGCAGTTTTTCACCCGTTCGGGGGGACTATGGCTACACCTTC.

V and J are TRBV6-5 and TRBJ1-3; D is ambiguous. CDR1 is MNHEY, CDR2 SVGAGI, per germline. The CDR3 consists of 15 residues. V lost 5 bases and J 4 bases, leaving 15 bases between the germline ends. The CDR3 spells CASSADPASGNTIYF. CDR3 sequence (DNA): TGTGCCAGCAGTGCCGACCCCGCCTCAGGAAACACCATATATTTT.

On this clone itself: Other DNA sequences in the same sample also yield this CDR3. V gene TRBV5-1 combines with J gene TRBJ2-3; 9 bases fit TRBD1. Germline V lookup: CDR1 SGHRS, CDR2 YFSETQ. The J segment lost 6 bases and the V segment lost 2 bases, leaving 4 bases of the junction unmatched. The CDR3 is made up of 14 amino acids. CDR3 nucleotide sequence: TGCGCCAGCAGCTTACAGGGGGCGCGGGATACGCAGTATTTT. Its protein is CASSLQGARDTQYF. Filled out from reference TRBV5-1 and TRBJ2-3, the complete variable domain reads KAGVTQTPRYLIKTRGQQVTLSCSPISGHRSVSWYQQTPGQGLQFLFEYFSETQRNKGNFPGRFSGRQFSNSRSEMNVSTLELGDSALYLCASSLQGARDTQYFGPGTRLTVL.

The V call is TRBV11-2, the J call TRBJ1-1; D is ambiguous. Germline-derived CDR1 and CDR2 are SGHAT and FQNNGV. CDR3 length equals 14 residues. V lost 1 base to trimming and J lost 1 base, with 7 bases between them. For the CDR3, the DNA is TGTGCCAGCAGCTTAGCCTTAGGGAACACTGAAGCTTTCTTT. Translation gives CASSLALGNTEAFF.

The chain joins TRBV5-1 to TRBJ1-5, with a possible D match to TRBD1 (6 bases). The length of the CDR3 is 16 residues. The germline V and J ends were trimmed by 0 bases and 1 base, with 11 bases remaining between them. Per the germline V gene, CDR1 is SGHRS and CDR2 is YFSETQ. CDR3 bases: TGCGCCAGCAGCTTGGGGAAGGGGGGAAGCAATCAGCCCCAGCATTTT. Protein: CASSLGKGGSNQPQHF.

This clone was seen a single time. The chain has TRBV7-2 and TRBJ2-1; 10 bases are a match to TRBD2. The CDR3 contains 15 residues. CDR1 SGHTA and CDR2 FQGNSA come from the germline V gene. The J segment lost 8 bases and the V segment lost 2 bases, leaving 6 bases of the junction unmatched. CDR3 sequence (DNA): TGTGCCAGCAGCTTATGGAGGCTAGCGGGAGATGAGCAGTTCTTC. This gives the protein CASSLWRLAGDEQFF.

This sequence joins TRBV5-6 and TRBJ2-3; possibly TRBD2 for D (5 bases). Germline values: CDR1 SGHDT, CDR2 YYEEEE. The V end lost 0 bases, the J end lost 4 bases, and 12 bases lay between the germline ends. The CDR3 length is 15 residues. CDR3 DNA: TGTGCCAGCAGCTTGGACGGGCGAGCGGCAGATACGCAGTATTTT. Translated, it gives CASSLDGRAADTQYF.

The V gene is TRBV4-3, the J gene TRBJ2-1; 12 nucleotides match TRBD2. Germline CDR1 reads LGHNA; CDR2 reads YSLEER. CDR3 length: 21 residues. J gave up 7 bases and V 0 bases, and 19 bases lay outside the gene matches. CDR3 bases: TGCGCCAGCAGCCAAGAGTTCGGGGTCTATCCTAGCGGGAGGGCCGGGAATGAGCAGTTCTTC. Encoded protein: CASSQEFGVYPSGRAGNEQFF.

V usage is TRBV7-3 and J usage is TRBJ2-2; D might be TRBD1 (5 bases). Looked up from germline, CDR1 is SGHTA and CDR2 is FQGTGA. Trimming left V 4 bases short and J 4 bases short, with 13 bases between. This CDR3 has 15 amino acids. CDR3 in amino acids: CASSSWGSITGELFF. The CDR3 DNA follows: TGTGCCAGCAGCTCCTGGGGCAGTATCACCGGGGAGCTGTTTTTT.

This clone was counted once. The rearrangement uses TRBV11-2 and TRBJ2-3, with D possibly being TRBD2 (5 bases). The CDR3 totals 14 residues. The germline V and J ends were trimmed by 5 bases and 3 bases, with 12 bases remaining between them. Germline V CDR1 and CDR2: SGHAT, FQNNGV. DNA for the CDR3: TGTGCCAGCAGCCGCGGGTATTTTACAGATACGCAGTATTTT. Translated: CASSRGYFTDTQYF.

The rearrangement uses TRBV27 and TRBJ1-5, with D uncertain. Germline-derived CDR1 and CDR2 are MNHEY and SMNVEV (reference sequence). Between the trimmed V and J ends, which lost 3 bases and 5 bases, there was a span of 8 bases. The CDR3 contains 13 residues. This CDR3 reads CASSFFFDQPQHF. CDR3 sequence (DNA): TGTGCCAGCAGTTTCTTTTTTGATCAGCCCCAGCATTTT.

The rearrangement uses TRBV5-1 and TRBJ2-1, with no clear D. The CDR3 extends over 13 amino acids. CDR1 is SGHRS, CDR2 YFSETQ, per germline. The V end lost 3 bases, the J end lost 4 bases, and 8 bases lay between the germline ends. The CDR3 is CASSSLTYNEQFF. CDR3 sequence (DNA): TGCGCCAGCAGCTCCCTGACGTACAATGAGCAGTTCTTC.

The chain links TRBV28 to TRBJ1-2; TRBD1 is a possible D gene (5 bases). V lost 6 bases to trimming and J lost 0 bases, with 11 bases between them. CDR1 and CDR2 from the germline V gene are MDHEN and SYDVKM. The CDR3 has 14 amino acids. CDR3 amino acids: CASSWGRANYGYTF. CDR3 DNA: TGTGCCAGCAGCTGGGGCCGTGCTAACTATGGCTACACCTTC.

The J gene is TRBJ1-2, the V gene TRBV28; tentative D call: TRBD1 (6 bases). The V gene's germline CDR1 is MDHEN and CDR2 SYDVKM. This CDR3 has 14 residues. With 2 bases removed from V and 4 bases from J, the gap between germline ends came to 11 bases. The CDR3 here is CASSLAGELYGYTF. CDR3 DNA sequence: TGTGCCAGCAGTTTAGCAGGGGAGCTCTATGGCTACACCTTC.

This clone was seen only a few times. The CDR3 is CASSTSGNQPQHF. The CDR3 DNA is TGTGCCAGCTCAACCTCGGGGAATCAGCCCCAGCATTTT. The chain links TRBV18 to TRBJ1-5; no firm D call. V dropped 5 bases and J dropped 4 bases, with 9 bases sitting between them. The CDR3 contains 13 residues. CDR1 and CDR2 from the germline V gene are KGHSH and LQKENI.

The rearrangement joins TRBV9 to TRBJ2-1; TRBD1 agrees at 8 bases. The germline V gene has CDR1 SGDLS and CDR2 YYNGEE. Losses at the gene ends were 1 base for V and 6 bases for J; bases not matched to a gene: 6. There are 15 residues in the CDR3. The CDR3 nucleotides read TGTGCCAGCAGCGTACAGGGGGCGAGCTCCAATGAGCAGTTCTTC. The encoded protein is CASSVQGASSNEQFF.

The J gene is TRBJ1-5, the V gene TRBV18; D uncertain. Trimming shortened V by 4 bases and J by 6 bases, and 13 bases separated the two germline ends. The CDR3 totals 14 residues. CDR1 KGHSH and CDR2 LQKENI come from the germline V gene. The CDR3 here is CASSRSEGSQPQHF. Here the CDR3 DNA reads TGTGCCAGCTCACGTAGTGAGGGTTCTCAGCCCCAGCATTTT.

This chain uses TRBV30 with TRBJ1-1; D not certain. Trimming shortened V by 5 bases and J by 1 base, and 20 bases separated the two germline ends. CDR3 length: 16 amino acids. The V gene's germline CDR1 is GTSNPN and CDR2 SVGIG (reference sequence). CDR3 nucleotide sequence: TGTGCCTGGCGGAGGTGGTTCGTGGGGAAGAACACTGAAGCTTTCTTT. Translation: CAWRRWFVGKNTEAFF.

As to this clone: The sample carries other DNA sequences with the same CDR3. This chain connects TRBV9 to TRBJ2-5; no firm D call. The CDR3 totals 14 residues. Per the germline V gene, CDR1 is SGDLS and CDR2 is YYNGEE. V lost 0 bases and J lost 2, with 8 bases in between. In DNA, the CDR3 is TGTGCCAGCAGCGTAGGGGTCCTTCAAGAGACCCAGTACTTC. It is translated as CASSVGVLQETQYF.

V is TRBV11-2 and J is TRBJ2-3; 7 bases agree with TRBD2. The CDR3 sequence is 16 residues long. CDR1 is SGHAT, CDR2 FQNNGV, per germline. V gave up 1 base and J gave up 2 bases; unmatched junction bases: 6. In nucleotides, the CDR3 is TGTGCCAGCAGCTTAGGGGCTAGCGGCACCACAGATACGCAGTATTTT. It translates to CASSLGASGTTDTQYF.

The J gene is TRBJ1-2, the V gene TRBV5-1; a possible D gene is TRBD1 (6 bases). The CDR3 sequence is 15 residues long. CDR1 and CDR2 (germline): SGHRS, YFSETQ. Deletions cut 3 bases from V and 5 bases from J, with 17 bases between. The CDR3: CASSSGAGVTYGYTF. The CDR3, as DNA: TGCGCCAGCAGCTCTGGGGCAGGGGTTACTTATGGCTACACCTTC.

This clone has only one observation. The chain employs TRBV14 and TRBJ2-3, with 8 bases aligning to TRBD2. After removal of 4 bases from V and 3 bases from J, the junction contained 6 bases not matched to a gene. The CDR3 is made up of 15 amino acids. Looked up from germline, CDR1 is SGHDN and CDR2 is FVKESK. The CDR3 loop is CASSRLGGVTDTQYF. The CDR3 bases are TGTGCCAGCAGCCGCCTCGGGGGGGTAACAGATACGCAGTATTTT.

This chain links TRBV27 with TRBJ2-5, with D possibly matching TRBD1 (7 bases). CDR1 and CDR2 (germline): MNHEY, SMNVEV (reference sequence). The CDR3 is 13 amino acids. V was cut by 5 bases and J by 7 bases, with 14 bases left in between. CDR3 DNA: TGTGCCAGCAGTCCACAGGGGCGGGGGACCCAGTACTTC. It encodes CASSPQGRGTQYF.

This chain's CDR3 is CASSYYTTGKGEQYF. CDR3 DNA: TGTGCCAGCAGCTACTATACGACAGGGAAGGGGGAGCAGTACTTC. The J gene is TRBJ2-7, the V gene TRBV5-6; 7 bases line up with TRBD1. CDR3 length: 15 residues. Germline lookup yields CDR1 SGHDT and CDR2 YYEEEE. V shed 3 bases, J shed 7 bases, and the junction held 13 bases outside the gene matches.